These 23 T cell receptor beta chains came from one sample sequenced in a study of graft-versus-host responses after intestinal transplantation. Clones were read by immunoSEQ multiplex PCR, and TCRdb kept only the in-frame ones, dropping some. The table shows 50,000 to 80,000 clones, with 90% occurring only once. Their antigen targets remain unknown. The sequencing used unstimulated CD8+ T cells sorted from spleen or lymph node cells, collected before transplant. Every receptor here comes from a human donor who was the organ donor for an intestinal transplant.

The chain has TRBV29-1 and TRBJ2-7; D is unresolved. The V end lost 8 bases, the J end lost 0 bases, and 11 bases lay between the germline ends. CDR1 and CDR2 from the germline V gene are SQVTM and ANQGSEA. The CDR3 consists of 12 residues. The CDR3 loop is CSIILPSYEQYF. CDR3 DNA sequence: TGCAGCATCATACTCCCCTCCTACGAGCAGTACTTC.

J is TRBJ2-7 and V is TRBV10-3; TRBD2 matches at 9 bases. V lost 2 bases, J lost 6 bases, and 17 bases stayed unmatched. CDR1 and CDR2 from the germline V gene are ENHRY and SYGVKD. The length of the CDR3 is 18 residues. Here the CDR3 DNA reads TGTGCCATCAGTGAGGGGGGACTAGCCAACGGGTGGATCAGCGAGCAGTACTTC. Translation: CAISEGGLANGWISEQYF.

The chain couples TRBV19 to TRBJ1-5, with D possibly matching TRBD1 (6 bases). CDR3 length: 16 amino acids. Germline loops: CDR1 LNHDA, CDR2 SQIVND (reference sequence). V was cut by 3 bases and J by 1 base, with 13 bases left in between. Here the CDR3 DNA reads TGTGCCAGTAGTATGTTAGTAGGACAGAGCAATCAGCCCCAGCATTTT. Protein: CASSMLVGQSNQPQHF.

This chain links TRBV5-1 with TRBJ1-5, with a weak D call TRBD1 (5 bases). With 0 bases removed from V and 0 bases from J, the gap between germline ends came to 10 bases. Germline V lookup: CDR1 SGHRS, CDR2 YFSETQ. The CDR3 spans 16 residues. The CDR3: CASSLEGGDSNQPQHF. CDR3 nucleotide sequence: TGCGCCAGCAGCTTGGAAGGAGGGGATAGCAATCAGCCCCAGCATTTT. Full variable domain (missing parts from reference TRBV5-1 and TRBJ1-5): KAGVTQTPRYLIKTRGQQVTLSCSPISGHRSVSWYQQTPGQGLQFLFEYFSETQRNKGNFPGRFSGRQFSNSRSEMNVSTLELGDSALYLCASSLEGGDSNQPQHFGDGTRLSIL.

The DNA for the CDR3 is TGTGCCAGCAGCCCTCTGGGGCGGAAAGAGACCCAGTACTTC. Its protein product is CASSPLGRKETQYF. This rearrangement joins TRBV14 to TRBJ2-5; D may be TRBD1 (5 bases). The CDR3 runs 14 residues. CDR1 and CDR2 from the germline V gene are SGHDN and FVKESK. Deletions cut 4 bases from V and 3 bases from J, with 12 bases between.

The chain employs TRBV7-9 and TRBJ2-3, with D hard to call. The length of the CDR3 is 14 residues. V lost 5 bases and J 1 base, leaving 10 bases between the germline ends. Germline V gene sequence: CDR1 SEHNR, CDR2 FQNEAQ (reference sequence). Here the CDR3 reads CASSQTTGTDTQYF. Written as DNA, the CDR3 is TGTGCCAGCAGCCAAACCACGGGCACAGATACGCAGTATTTT.

The chain carries TRBV6-5 and TRBJ2-3; 9 nucleotides line up with TRBD1. CDR1 MNHEY and CDR2 SVGAGI come from the germline V gene. J gave up 5 bases and V 6 bases, and 9 bases lay outside the gene matches. The CDR3 is made up of 15 amino acids. This CDR3 reads CASRALTGGEDTQYF. The CDR3 nucleotides are TGTGCCAGCAGAGCACTGACAGGGGGTGAAGATACGCAGTATTTT.

The genes are TRBV5-4 and TRBJ1-1, with D unresolved. The CDR3 is 14 amino acids. Germline loops: CDR1 SGHNT, CDR2 YYREEE (reference sequence). V lost 4 bases and J 4 bases, leaving 14 bases between the germline ends. CDR3 in DNA: TGTGCCAGCAGCATGTTGAGTCAGGCCACTGAAGCTTTCTTT. Its protein is CASSMLSQATEAFF. Full variable domain (remainder filled in from reference TRBV5-4 and TRBJ1-1): ETGVTQSPTHLIKTRGQQVTLRCSSQSGHNTVSWYQQALGQGPQFIFQYYREEENGRGNFPPRFSGLQFPNYSSELNVNALELDDSALYLCASSMLSQATEAFFGQGTRLTVV.

The gene calls are TRBV28 and TRBJ1-1, with D unclear. Germline CDR1 reads MDHEN; CDR2 reads SYDVKM. CDR3 length: 14 residues. Trimming cost V 6 bases and J 6 bases, with 17 bases left between them. CDR3 protein: CASRPLGRRPEAFF. CDR3 DNA: TGTGCCAGCAGACCCCTGGGCCGGCGACCTGAAGCTTTCTTT.

The chain combines TRBV7-9 with TRBJ2-5; a possible D gene is TRBD2 (6 bases). The ends were cut back, 8 bases at V and 2 bases at J, with 9 bases in the middle. The germline CDR1 and CDR2 sequences are SEHNR and FQNEAQ (reference sequence). This CDR3 has 12 amino acids. The CDR3 sequence: CASAGSQETQYF. CDR3 DNA: TGTGCCAGCGCGGGGTCACAAGAGACCCAGTACTTC.

This clone occurred once. The chain employs TRBV27 and TRBJ2-4, with 9 bases fitting TRBD2. The trim removed 3 bases at V and 5 bases at J, leaving 2 bases unmatched. This CDR3 comprises 14 residues. CDR1 and CDR2 (germline): MNHEY, SMNVEV (reference sequence). The chain's CDR3 is CASSFAGGENIQYF. In DNA form, the CDR3 reads TGTGCCAGCAGTTTTGCGGGAGGGGAAAACATTCAGTACTTC.

This chain connects TRBV28 to TRBJ2-7; 10 nucleotides match TRBD1. The V and J ends lost 8 bases and 1 base, in that order; junction bases with no gene match: 5. Germline CDR1 is MDHEN and CDR2 is SYDVKM. CDR3 length: 14 amino acids. The CDR3 coding sequence is TGTGCCAGCCGATGGACAGGGGGTTCCTACGAGCAGTACTTC. It is translated as CASRWTGGSYEQYF.

V is TRBV7-3 and J is TRBJ2-7, with 7 nucleotides matching TRBD1. The germline V gene has CDR1 SGHTA and CDR2 FQGTGA. The CDR3 contains 15 residues. Trimming cost V 5 bases and J 4 bases; bases outside gene matches: 11. The CDR3 here is CASSARGSPLYEQYF. CDR3 coding DNA: TGTGCCAGCAGCGCCAGGGGGTCCCCTCTTTACGAGCAGTACTTC. Full variable domain (missing parts from reference TRBV7-3 and TRBJ2-7): GAGVSQTPSNKVTEKGKYVELRCDPISGHTALYWYRQSLGQGPEFLIYFQGTGAADDSGLPNDRFFAVRPEGSVSTLKIQRTERGDSAVYLCASSARGSPLYEQYFGPGTRLTVT.

This clone was recorded once. This sequence joins TRBV14 and TRBJ2-1; no definite D call. The length of the CDR3 is 12 residues. Germline assignment: CDR1 SGHDN and CDR2 FVKESK. V was pared by 1 base and J by 8 bases, with 6 bases between. The CDR3 is CASSQVLYEQFF. The CDR3 DNA reads TGTGCCAGCAGCCAAGTTCTGTATGAGCAGTTCTTC. The full variable domain, with the rest looked up from reference TRBV14 and TRBJ2-1, is EAGVTQFPSHSVIEKGQTVTLRCDPISGHDNLYWYRRVMGKEIKFLLHFVKESKQDESGMPNNRFLAERTGGTYSTLKVQPAELEDSGVYFCASSQVLYEQFFGPGTRLTVL.

The chain links TRBV30 to TRBJ1-1; possible D gene TRBD1, 5 bases. This CDR3 contains 17 residues. Trimming removed 3 bases from V and 6 bases from J, with 26 bases in between. Germline CDR1 GTSNPN, CDR2 SVGIG (reference sequence). The CDR3 region is CAWRRIGRHDREAEAFF. The CDR3 DNA reads as TGTGCCTGGAGAAGAATCGGAAGACACGACAGAGAGGCTGAAGCTTTCTTT.

This rearrangement joins TRBV28 to TRBJ2-1; 7 positions agree with TRBD2. This CDR3 contains 14 residues. Germline V gene sequence: CDR1 MDHEN, CDR2 SYDVKM. V was clipped by 3 bases and J by 5 bases; unmatched bases: 4. The CDR3 here is CASSFGLGDNEQFF. The CDR3 nucleotides read TGTGCCAGCAGTTTCGGACTAGGAGACAATGAGCAGTTCTTC.

V usage is TRBV7-2 and J usage is TRBJ2-1; TRBD2 matches 8 bases. Germline V gene sequence: CDR1 SGHTA, CDR2 FQGNSA. With V trimmed by 3 bases and J by 2 bases, 9 bases remained unmatched. The CDR3 has 17 residues. CDR3 protein: CASSLPLSGSPYNEQFF. CDR3 DNA: TGTGCCAGCAGCTTGCCCCTAAGCGGGAGCCCCTACAATGAGCAGTTCTTC.

The chain combines TRBV28 with TRBJ1-5; a possible D gene is TRBD1 (6 bases). V was cut by 5 bases and J by 3 bases, with 17 bases left in between. The CDR3 runs 16 residues. Germline CDR1 and CDR2: MDHEN and SYDVKM. This CDR3 is CASSLHYREYNQPQHF. The CDR3 coding sequence is TGTGCCAGCAGTCTACATTACAGGGAGTACAATCAGCCCCAGCATTTT.

The chain recombines TRBV28 with TRBJ1-1; D is unresolved. The V gene lost 2 bases and the J gene lost 1 base, with 17 bases spanning the gap. The length of the CDR3 is 17 residues. Germline lookup yields CDR1 MDHEN and CDR2 SYDVKM. Here the CDR3 reads CASSLLLWEGPNTEAFF. Written as DNA, the CDR3 is TGTGCCAGCAGTTTACTTCTTTGGGAGGGCCCGAACACTGAAGCTTTCTTT.

This clone has only a few counts. The CDR3 DNA reads as TGTGCCACCAGCAGAGATGCGGGAGGGCCAGAGACCCAGTACTTC. Protein product: CATSRDAGGPETQYF. The chain joins TRBV15 to TRBJ2-5, with 9 bases aligning to TRBD2. This CDR3 comprises 15 residues. Germline V lookup: CDR1 LNHNV, CDR2 YYDKDF (reference sequence). V lost 0 bases and J lost 4; bases outside the gene matches: 3.

This chain connects TRBV5-4 to TRBJ2-1, with D perhaps TRBD1 (5 bases). V was clipped by 2 bases and J by 8 bases, with 14 bases between them. The CDR3 length is 14 residues. Germline V gene data show CDR1 as SGHNT and CDR2 as YYREEE (reference sequence). The CDR3, as DNA: TGTGCCAGCAGCTTTCTCAGGGTATTGGATGAGCAGTTCTTC. Its protein product is CASSFLRVLDEQFF.

The chain joins TRBV5-1 to TRBJ2-1, with TRBD2 identical over 9 bases. CDR3 length equals 16 residues. V dropped 4 bases and J dropped 0; count of bases not matched to a gene: 5. Germline CDR1 SGHRS, CDR2 YFSETQ. The CDR3 reads CASSVEAGGSYNEQFF. In nucleotides, the CDR3 is TGCGCCAGCAGCGTAGAAGCGGGAGGCTCCTACAATGAGCAGTTCTTC.

The chain carries TRBV18 and TRBJ2-7, with 7 positions matching TRBD1. This CDR3 comprises 15 residues. In germline, CDR1 is KGHSH, CDR2 LQKENI. Trimming at V came to 2 bases and at J to 3 bases, leaving 7 bases not matched to a gene. Written as DNA, the CDR3 is TGTGCCAGCTCACCAATAGGGGGCGAGTACTACGAGCAGTACTTC. It codes for CASSPIGGEYYEQYF.